The rows below give T cell receptor beta chains drawn from one sample of a study of cytomegalovirus exposure and HLA in healthy donors. Assay: immunoSEQ multiplex PCR; the TCRdb copy retains only in-frame clones and omits some. This sample has more than 95,000 clones, with about 89% found just once. Material for sequencing was PBMCs. All receptors derive from a woman aged 18-29 years in good health and CMV-seronegative. Each CDR3 is given with its conserved first and last residue. Fields, in order: V gene, CDR3 protein.

v_call: TRBV2
cdr3_aa: CASSRGGASGMGQETQYF

v_call: TRBV19
cdr3_aa: CASSIGGYRYEQYF

v_call: TRBV4-2
cdr3_aa: CASSQEGSGAYEQYF

v_call: TRBV5-1
cdr3_aa: CASRSTFPRGDTEAFF

v_call: TRBV5-8
cdr3_aa: CASSVDLSETQYF

v_call: TRBV5-8
cdr3_aa: CASTHGTSGSETDTQYF

v_call: TRBV18
cdr3_aa: CASSLTGLSYNEQFF

v_call: TRBV5-4
cdr3_aa: CASSLRSQGGETQYF

v_call: TRBV5-4
cdr3_aa: CASSLEGGRANEQFF

v_call: TRBV29-1
cdr3_aa: CSVHPTSGLYNEQFF

v_call: TRBV9
cdr3_aa: CASSVEARSSYEQYF

v_call: TRBV27
cdr3_aa: CASRTANTEAFF

v_call: TRBV7-3
cdr3_aa: CASSSPGQNDNEQFF

v_call: TRBV19
cdr3_aa: CASSQGVSYEQYF

v_call: TRBV7-9
cdr3_aa: CASSLQGGTEAFF

v_call: TRBV7-9
cdr3_aa: CASSSYTEAFF

v_call: TRBV7-9
cdr3_aa: CASSLWDTPYEQYF

v_call: TRBV2
cdr3_aa: CASSVLGRGRDEQYF

v_call: TRBV7-9
cdr3_aa: CASSFGTYEQYF

v_call: TRBV29-1
cdr3_aa: CSVDRGTSGSKKTQYF

v_call: TRBV7-2
cdr3_aa: CASSVGLAGGPLYF

v_call: TRBV6-5
cdr3_aa: CASRDSSTGPYEQYF

v_call: TRBV5-1
cdr3_aa: CASSFASGPSYEQYF

v_call: TRBV14
cdr3_aa: CASSQGGNEQFF

v_call: TRBV4-1
cdr3_aa: CASSPGGGRARYEQYF

v_call: TRBV11-1
cdr3_aa: CASSLIWGAVSYNEQFF

v_call: TRBV7-8
cdr3_aa: CASSRDRGYEQYF

v_call: TRBV2
cdr3_aa: CASRAGTSGLKWAYEQYF

v_call: TRBV5-5
cdr3_aa: CASSPGTSWTYEQYF

v_call: TRBV19
cdr3_aa: CASSPTGTSGSYNEQFF

v_call: TRBV5-8
cdr3_aa: CASSVGQGADYEQYF

v_call: TRBV4-1
cdr3_aa: CASSQGSSGPPKTGYTF

v_call: TRBV11-2
cdr3_aa: CASSPTGGPYEQYF

v_call: TRBV5-4
cdr3_aa: CASSLGDFEVGLDTQYF

v_call: TRBV29-1
cdr3_aa: CSVSASGYRYGYTF

v_call: TRBV10-3
cdr3_aa: CAISGTRETDTQYF

v_call: TRBV7-9
cdr3_aa: CASSPDRNNEQFF

v_call: TRBV5-1
cdr3_aa: CASSLDPGGAAGELFF

v_call: TRBV10-2
cdr3_aa: CASSGVKSNPNYGYTF

v_call: TRBV19
cdr3_aa: CASSISGPYEQYF

v_call: TRBV27
cdr3_aa: CASSVGSSYYGANVLTF

v_call: TRBV9
cdr3_aa: CASSVLKNTEAFF

v_call: TRBV30
cdr3_aa: CAWSFIRVSGANVLTF

v_call: TRBV28
cdr3_aa: CASSLLEGEAEEQFF

v_call: TRBV6-5
cdr3_aa: CASSPGQGNLDEQFF